The clone carrying this T cell receptor beta chain was observed many times. The antigen is unknown. The sample comes from a study of early T cells in non-severe SARS-CoV-2 infection. Study-wide background: Sequencing of unsorted whole blood was done on bulk RNA, leaving chains unpaired.

General observations from the study: Database matching using VDJdb favored anti-spike CD8 responses, with private and CD4 specificities left missing.

V lost 0 bases and J 5 bases, leaving 11 bases between the germline ends. The CDR3 runs 14 residues. Germline CDR1 is SGDLS and CDR2 is YYNGEE. Individual cDNA molecules received unique molecular identifiers during library preparation. TCRdb ran MiXCR on the 5' RACE reads and lists one entry per CDR3 protein. The table records approximately 66,000 distinct CDR3 sequences, approximately 13% of them present only once. The chain links TRBV9 to TRBJ2-5; D assignment may be TRBD1 or TRBD2 (5 bases each). Sequencing input: whole blood. The clonotype originates from an adult who was a healthcare worker with PCR-confirmed SARS-CoV-2 infection or an uninfected control (not recorded which). This chain's CDR3 is CASSVAGLVETQYF. Written as DNA, the CDR3 is TGTGCCAGCAGCGTAGCGGGGCTAGTGGAGACCCAGTACTTC.